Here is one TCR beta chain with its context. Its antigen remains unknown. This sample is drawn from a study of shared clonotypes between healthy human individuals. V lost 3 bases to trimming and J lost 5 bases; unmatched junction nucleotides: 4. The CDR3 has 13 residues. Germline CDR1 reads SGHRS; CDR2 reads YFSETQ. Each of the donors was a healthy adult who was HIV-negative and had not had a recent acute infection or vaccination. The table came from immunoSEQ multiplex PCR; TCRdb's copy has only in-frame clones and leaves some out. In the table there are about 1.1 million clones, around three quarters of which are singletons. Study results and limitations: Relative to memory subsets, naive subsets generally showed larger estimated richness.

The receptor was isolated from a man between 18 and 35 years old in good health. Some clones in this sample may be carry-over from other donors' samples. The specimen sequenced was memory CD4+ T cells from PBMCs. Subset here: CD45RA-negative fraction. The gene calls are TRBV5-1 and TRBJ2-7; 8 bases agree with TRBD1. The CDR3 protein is CASSWTGSHEQYF. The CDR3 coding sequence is TGCGCCAGCAGCTGGACAGGGTCCCACGAGCAGTACTTC.